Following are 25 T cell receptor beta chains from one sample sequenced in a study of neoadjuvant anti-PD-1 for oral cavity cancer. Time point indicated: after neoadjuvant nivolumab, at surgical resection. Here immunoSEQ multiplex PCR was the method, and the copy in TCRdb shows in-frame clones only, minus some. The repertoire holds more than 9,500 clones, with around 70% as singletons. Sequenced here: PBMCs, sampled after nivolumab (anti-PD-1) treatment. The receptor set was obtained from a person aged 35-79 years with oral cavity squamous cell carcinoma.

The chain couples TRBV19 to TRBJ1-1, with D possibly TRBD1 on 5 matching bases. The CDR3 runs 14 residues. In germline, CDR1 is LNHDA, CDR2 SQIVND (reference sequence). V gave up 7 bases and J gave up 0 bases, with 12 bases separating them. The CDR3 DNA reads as TGTGCCAGTAAAACCGGGACGGTGAACACTGAAGCTTTCTTT. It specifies CASKTGTVNTEAFF. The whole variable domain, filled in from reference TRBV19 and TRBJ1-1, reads DGGITQSPKYLFRKEGQNVTLSCEQNLNHDAMYWYRQDPGQGLRLIYYSQIVNDFQKGDIAEGYSVSREKKESFPLTVTSAQKNPTAFYLCASKTGTVNTEAFFGQGTRLTVV.

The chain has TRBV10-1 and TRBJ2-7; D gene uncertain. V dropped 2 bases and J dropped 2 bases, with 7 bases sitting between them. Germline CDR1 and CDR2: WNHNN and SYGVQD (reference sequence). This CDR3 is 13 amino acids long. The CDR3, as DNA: TGCGCCAGCAGTGAGGCCGGAACCTACGAGCAGTACTTC. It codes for CASSEAGTYEQYF.

The CDR3, as DNA: TGTGCCAGCAGTTTCAGTACCCTGGGCGGCTACACCTTC. Its translation: CASSFSTLGGYTF. The rearrangement uses TRBV27 and TRBJ1-2; no definite D call. V lost 3 bases and J lost 8, with 13 bases in between. The CDR3 is 13 residues long. The germline V gene has CDR1 MNHEY and CDR2 SMNVEV (reference sequence).

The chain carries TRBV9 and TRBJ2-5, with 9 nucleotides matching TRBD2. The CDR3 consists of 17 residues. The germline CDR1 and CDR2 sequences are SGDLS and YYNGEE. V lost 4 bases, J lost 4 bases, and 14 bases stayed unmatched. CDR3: CASSTILLASGAETQYF. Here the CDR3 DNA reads TGTGCCAGCAGCACCATCCTCTTGGCTAGCGGGGCAGAGACCCAGTACTTC.

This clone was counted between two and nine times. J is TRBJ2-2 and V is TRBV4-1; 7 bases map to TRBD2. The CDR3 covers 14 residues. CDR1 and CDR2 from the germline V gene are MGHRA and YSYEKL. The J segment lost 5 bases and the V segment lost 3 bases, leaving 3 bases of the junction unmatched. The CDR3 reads CASSHLGGTGELFF. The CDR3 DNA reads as TGCGCCAGCAGCCATCTGGGAGGGACCGGGGAGCTGTTTTTT.

CDR3 in amino acids: CASSLRGSRGPGELFF. In DNA form, the CDR3 reads TGTGCCAGCAGCTTAAGGGGGAGCAGGGGCCCCGGGGAGCTGTTTTTT. The chain uses TRBV7-3 and TRBJ2-2; the D gene is possibly TRBD1 (6 bases). The CDR3 has 16 residues. Germline V gene lookup returns CDR1 SGHTA and CDR2 FQGTGA. Trimming left V 1 base short and J 6 bases short, with 15 bases between.

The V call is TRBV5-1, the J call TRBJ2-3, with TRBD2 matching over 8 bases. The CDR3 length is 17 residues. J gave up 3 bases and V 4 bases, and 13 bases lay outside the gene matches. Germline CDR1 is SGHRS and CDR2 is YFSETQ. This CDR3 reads CASSPAAGGRETDTQYF. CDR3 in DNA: TGCGCCAGCAGCCCGGCGGCGGGAGGACGGGAAACAGATACGCAGTATTTT.

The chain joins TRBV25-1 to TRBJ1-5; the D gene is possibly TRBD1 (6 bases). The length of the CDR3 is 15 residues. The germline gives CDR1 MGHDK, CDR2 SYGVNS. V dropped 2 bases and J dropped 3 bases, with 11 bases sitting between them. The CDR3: CASSETGLLNQPQHF. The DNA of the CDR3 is TGTGCCAGCAGTGAAACAGGGCTACTCAATCAGCCCCAGCATTTT.

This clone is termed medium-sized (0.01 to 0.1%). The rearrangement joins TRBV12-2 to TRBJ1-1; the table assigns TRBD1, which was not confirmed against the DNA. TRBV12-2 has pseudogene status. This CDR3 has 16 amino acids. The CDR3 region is CASRLSQGVRNTEAFF. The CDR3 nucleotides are TGTGCAAGTCGCTTGTCCCAGGGGGTAAGAAACACTGAAGCTTTCTTT.

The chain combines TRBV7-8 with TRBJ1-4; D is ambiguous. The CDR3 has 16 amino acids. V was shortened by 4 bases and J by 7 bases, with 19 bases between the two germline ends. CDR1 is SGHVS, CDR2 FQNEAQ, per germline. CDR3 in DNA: TGTGCCAGCAGCTCAAAGAGGGAATGGGTTTCTGAAAAACTGTTTTTT. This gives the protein CASSSKREWVSEKLFF. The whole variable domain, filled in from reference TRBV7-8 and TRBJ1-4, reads GAGVSQSPRYKVAKRGQDVALRCDPISGHVSLFWYQQALGQGPEFLTYFQNEAQLDKSGLPSDRFFAERPEGSVSTLKIQRTQQEDSAVYLCASSSKREWVSEKLFFGSGTQLSVL.

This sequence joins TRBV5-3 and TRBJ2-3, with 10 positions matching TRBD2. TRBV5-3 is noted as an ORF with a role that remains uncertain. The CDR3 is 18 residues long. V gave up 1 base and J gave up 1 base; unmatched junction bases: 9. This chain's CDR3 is CARSLWVAGGPRTDTQYF. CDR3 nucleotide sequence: TGTGCCAGAAGCTTGTGGGTAGCGGGGGGACCCCGCACAGATACGCAGTATTTT.

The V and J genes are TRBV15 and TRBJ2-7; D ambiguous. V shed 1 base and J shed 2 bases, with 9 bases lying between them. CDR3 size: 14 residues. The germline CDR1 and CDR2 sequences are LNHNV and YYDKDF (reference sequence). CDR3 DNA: TGTGCCACCAGCAGAGGCGGTTTTGCCTACGAGCAGTACTTC. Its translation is CATSRGGFAYEQYF.

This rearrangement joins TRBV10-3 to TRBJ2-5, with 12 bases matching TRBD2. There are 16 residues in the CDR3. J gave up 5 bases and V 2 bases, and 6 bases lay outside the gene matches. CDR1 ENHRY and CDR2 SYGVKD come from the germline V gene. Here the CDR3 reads CAISERLAGDGETQYF. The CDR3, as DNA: TGTGCCATCAGTGAGAGACTAGCGGGAGACGGGGAGACCCAGTACTTC.

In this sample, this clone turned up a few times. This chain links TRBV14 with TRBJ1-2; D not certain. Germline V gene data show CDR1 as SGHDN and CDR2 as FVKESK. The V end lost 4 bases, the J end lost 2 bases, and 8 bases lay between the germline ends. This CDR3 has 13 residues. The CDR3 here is CASSLGRNYGYTF. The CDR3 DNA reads TGTGCCAGCAGCCTCGGACGGAACTATGGCTACACCTTC.

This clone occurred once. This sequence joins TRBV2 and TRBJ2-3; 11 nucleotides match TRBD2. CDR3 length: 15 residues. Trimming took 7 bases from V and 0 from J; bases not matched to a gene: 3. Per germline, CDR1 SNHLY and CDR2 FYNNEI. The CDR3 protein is CASNSGGASTDTQYF. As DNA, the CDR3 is TGTGCCAGCAATAGCGGGGGGGCGAGCACAGATACGCAGTATTTT.

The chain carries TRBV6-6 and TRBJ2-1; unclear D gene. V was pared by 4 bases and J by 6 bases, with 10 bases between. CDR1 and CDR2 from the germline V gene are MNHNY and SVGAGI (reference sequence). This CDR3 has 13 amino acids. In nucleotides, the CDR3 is TGTGCCAGCAGTTTCAGTTCGGGCAATGAGCAGTTCTTC. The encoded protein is CASSFSSGNEQFF.

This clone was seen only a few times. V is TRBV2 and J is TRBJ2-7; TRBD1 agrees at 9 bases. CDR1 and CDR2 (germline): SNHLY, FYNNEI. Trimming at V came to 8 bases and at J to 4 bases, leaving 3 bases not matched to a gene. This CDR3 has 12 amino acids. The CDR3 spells CASWDRAYEQYF. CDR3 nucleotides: TGTGCCAGCTGGGACAGGGCATACGAGCAGTACTTC.

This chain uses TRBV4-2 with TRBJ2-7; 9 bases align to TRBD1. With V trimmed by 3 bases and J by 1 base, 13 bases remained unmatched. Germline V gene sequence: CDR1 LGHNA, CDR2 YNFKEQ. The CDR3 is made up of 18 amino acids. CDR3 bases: TGTGCCAGCAGCCAGGCGTACGGACAGGGGACGCTGTCCTACGAGCAGTACTTC. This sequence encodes CASSQAYGQGTLSYEQYF.

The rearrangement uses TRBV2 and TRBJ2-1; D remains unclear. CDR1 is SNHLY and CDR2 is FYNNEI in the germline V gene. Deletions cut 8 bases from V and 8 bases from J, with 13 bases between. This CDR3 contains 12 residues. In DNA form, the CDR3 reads TGTGCCAGCGGATCTAGTGGTTATGAGCAGTTCTTC. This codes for CASGSSGYEQFF.

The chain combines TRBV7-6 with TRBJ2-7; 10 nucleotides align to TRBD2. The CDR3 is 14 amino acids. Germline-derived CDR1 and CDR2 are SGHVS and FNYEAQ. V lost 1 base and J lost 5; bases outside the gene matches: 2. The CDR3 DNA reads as TGTGCCAGCAGCTTAGGTGGGACTAGCGACGAGCAGTACTTC. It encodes CASSLGGTSDEQYF.

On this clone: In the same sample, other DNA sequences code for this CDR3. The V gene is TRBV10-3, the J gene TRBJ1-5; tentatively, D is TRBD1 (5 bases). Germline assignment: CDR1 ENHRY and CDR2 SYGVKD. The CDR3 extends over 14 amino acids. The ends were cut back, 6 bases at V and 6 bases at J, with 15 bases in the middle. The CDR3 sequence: CAIRGDPGGQPQHF. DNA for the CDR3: TGTGCCATCAGGGGGGATCCGGGGGGTCAGCCCCAGCATTTT.

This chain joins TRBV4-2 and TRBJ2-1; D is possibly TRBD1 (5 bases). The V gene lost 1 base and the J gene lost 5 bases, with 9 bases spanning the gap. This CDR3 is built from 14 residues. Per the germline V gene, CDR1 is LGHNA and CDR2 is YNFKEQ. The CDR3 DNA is TGTGCCAGCAGCCAAGGGGGCCGAAACAATGAGCAGTTCTTC. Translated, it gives CASSQGGRNNEQFF.

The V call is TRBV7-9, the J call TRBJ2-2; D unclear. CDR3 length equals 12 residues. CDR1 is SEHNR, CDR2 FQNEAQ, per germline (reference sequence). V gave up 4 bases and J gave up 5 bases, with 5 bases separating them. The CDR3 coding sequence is TGTGCCAGCAGCTCACTTACCGGGGAGCTGTTTTTT. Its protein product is CASSSLTGELFF. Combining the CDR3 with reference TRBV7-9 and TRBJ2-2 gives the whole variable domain DTGVSQNPRHKITKRGQNVTFRCDPISEHNRLYWYRQTLGQGPEFLTYFQNEAQLEKSRLLSDRFSAERPKGSFSTLEIQRTEQGDSAMYLCASSSLTGELFFGEGSRLTVL.

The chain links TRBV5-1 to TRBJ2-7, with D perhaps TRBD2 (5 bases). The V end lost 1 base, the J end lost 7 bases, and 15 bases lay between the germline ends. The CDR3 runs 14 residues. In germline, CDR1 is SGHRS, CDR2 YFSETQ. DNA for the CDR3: TGCGCCAGCAGCTTGTGGTTCGCGCCGGGGGAGCAGTACTTC. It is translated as CASSLWFAPGEQYF. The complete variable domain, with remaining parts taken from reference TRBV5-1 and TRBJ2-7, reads KAGVTQTPRYLIKTRGQQVTLSCSPISGHRSVSWYQQTPGQGLQFLFEYFSETQRNKGNFPGRFSGRQFSNSRSEMNVSTLELGDSALYLCASSLWFAPGEQYFGPGTRLTVT.

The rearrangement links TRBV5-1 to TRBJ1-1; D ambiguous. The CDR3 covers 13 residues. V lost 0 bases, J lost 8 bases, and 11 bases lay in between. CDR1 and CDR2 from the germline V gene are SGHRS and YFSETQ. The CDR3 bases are TGCGCCAGCAGCTTGGACCCGGCGGGGGAAGCTTTCTTT. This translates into CASSLDPAGEAFF.